These 2 T cell receptor beta chains originate from one sample sequenced in a study of T cells in Graves' hyperthyroidism and ophthalmopathy. RNA transcripts were the template for amplifying TCR beta CDR3 regions. A first-round RT-PCR of the TCR CDR3 used the HTBI primer set. TCRdb reprocessed the multiplex PCR reads via MiXCR and lists one record per CDR3 protein. The data show some 300,000 distinct CDR3 sequences, 10% to 15% seen once. The sample taken for sequencing was blood. Source of these receptors: a woman aged 30 to 39 with Graves' hyperthyroidism that later progressed to Graves' ophthalmopathy.

This clonotype has at least ten counts. This chain joins TRBV20-1 and TRBJ2-7; possible D gene TRBD2, 5 bases. CDR1 is DFQATT, CDR2 SNEGSKA, per germline (reference sequence). The CDR3 extends over 13 amino acids. V was shortened by 3 bases and J by 2 bases, with 11 bases between the two germline ends. The CDR3 sequence is CSARLRAPYEQYF. CDR3 in DNA: TGCAGTGCTAGGTTGCGGGCCCCCTACGAGCAGTACTTC.

J is TRBJ2-7 and V is TRBV7-2; perhaps TRBD2 as D (6 bases). The CDR3 sequence is 14 residues long. The germline V gene has CDR1 SGHTA and CDR2 FQGNSA. Between the trimmed V and J ends, which lost 5 bases and 6 bases, there was a span of 17 bases. The CDR3: CASSPGLGAFEQYF. The CDR3, as DNA: TGTGCCAGCAGCCCGGGACTGGGAGCTTTCGAGCAGTACTTC. The full variable domain, in which reference TRBV7-2 and TRBJ2-7 provide the parts outside the CDR3, is GAGVSQSPSNKVTEKGKDVELRCDPISGHTALYWYRQSLGQGLEFLIYFQGNSAPDKSGLPSDRFSAERTGGSVSTLTIQRTQQEDSAVYLCASSPGLGAFEQYFGPGTRLTVT.